These T cell receptor beta chains were read from a single sample in a study of cytomegalovirus exposure and HLA in healthy donors. Clones were read by immunoSEQ multiplex PCR, and TCRdb kept only the in-frame ones, dropping some. The table shows roughly 140,000 clones, with roughly four fifths occurring only once. The sequenced sample was PBMCs. The receptors shown here come from a man in his late teens or twenties in good health and CMV-seronegative. Both conserved end residues are part of each CDR3. The D gene is left open where the match is weak. Rows may omit the clone size; those that give it use once, few, many or a size class.

j_call v_call clone_size d_call cdr3_aa cdr3_nt
TRBJ1-5 TRBV28 NA NA CASTQGVNQPQHF TGTGCCAGCACCCAAGGGGTTAATCAGCCCCAGCATTTT
TRBJ2-7 TRBV4-3 NA NA CASSQDRGEQYF TGCGCCAGCAGCCAAGATCGGGGCGAGCAGTACTTC
TRBJ2-3 TRBV5-4 NA TRBD2 CASSLAGSGRADTQYF TGTGCCAGCAGCTTGGCCGGGAGCGGGAGGGCAGATACGCAGTATTTT
TRBJ2-5 TRBV18 NA TRBD2 CASSPPGSGGIETQYF TGTGCCAGCTCACCCCCAGGGTCGGGAGGTATTGAGACCCAGTACTTC
TRBJ2-3 TRBV13 NA NA CASSPAGGRFGTDTQYF TGTGCCAGCAGCCCGGCTGGGGGGAGATTCGGCACAGATACGCAGTATTTT
TRBJ2-7 TRBV5-1 few NA CASSPGGLMSYEQYF TGCGCCAGCAGCCCTGGGGGCCTTATGTCCTACGAGCAGTACTTC
TRBJ2-5 TRBV7-2 NA TRBD2 CASSLRGRGQETQYF TGTGCCAGCAGCTTACGAGGGAGGGGTCAAGAGACCCAGTACTTC
TRBJ1-6 TRBV5-4 NA TRBD1 CASSAGQSNSPLHF TGTGCCAGCAGCGCGGGACAGTCAAATTCACCCCTCCACTTT
TRBJ1-5 TRBV6-5 once TRBD1 CASSARQGAFEPQHF TGTGCCAGCAGTGCCCGACAGGGGGCCTTTGAGCCCCAGCATTTT
TRBJ2-3 TRBV9 once NA CASSVRHSTDTQYF TGTGCCAGCAGCGTGCGGCATAGCACAGATACGCAGTATTTT
TRBJ2-1 TRBV14 NA TRBD2 CASSQFLAGANEQFF TGTGCCAGCAGCCAATTTCTAGCGGGAGCCAATGAGCAGTTCTTC
TRBJ2-7 TRBV6-6 NA TRBD1 CASSGPDRGPEDEQYF TGTGCCAGCAGTGGGCCAGACAGGGGGCCCGAGGACGAGCAGTACTTC
TRBJ2-1 TRBV29-1 few NA CSLKGDPHSHNEQFF TGCAGCCTCAAGGGGGACCCCCACTCCCACAATGAGCAGTTCTTC
TRBJ2-1 TRBV9 NA NA CASSAPGLPDEQFF TGTGCCAGCAGCGCCCCGGGACTTCCAGATGAGCAGTTCTTC
TRBJ1-2 TRBV7-9 NA NA CASSLSDSGYTF TGTGCCAGCAGCCTGAGCGATTCTGGCTACACCTTC
TRBJ2-7 TRBV5-6 NA TRBD1 CASSSGTANEQYF TGTGCCAGCAGCTCCGGGACAGCCAACGAGCAGTACTTC
TRBJ2-3 TRBV28 NA NA CASSLRQGLHTDTQYF TGTGCCAGCAGTTTAAGGCAGGGGCTCCACACAGATACGCAGTATTTT
TRBJ1-1 TRBV5-1 NA NA CASSRGRGDTEAFF TGCGCCAGCAGCCGGGGGAGGGGGGACACTGAAGCTTTCTTT
TRBJ2-2 TRBV4-1 NA TRBD2 CASSLLAGEYTGELFF TGCGCCAGCAGCCTACTAGCGGGAGAGTACACCGGGGAGCTGTTTTTT